A selection of T cell receptor beta chains follows, all from one sample in a study of memory CD4+ T cells and cytomegalovirus serostatus. The data were produced by immunoSEQ multiplex PCR, yet TCRdb's version contains in-frame clones alone and is incomplete. There are over 45,000 clones in the sample; roughly 82% occur only once, and approximately 0.43% lies in the top ten. The sequencing sample was made of memory CD4+ T cells from blood. The origin of the receptors is an adult in good health and CMV-seronegative. Both conserved end residues are part of each CDR3. The D gene is left open where the match is weak. Only some rows state a clone size, as once, few, many or a class for expanded clones.

v_call: TRBV5-8; j_call: TRBJ1-4; clone_size: -; d_call: TRBD1; cdr3_nt: TGTGCCAGCAGCCCCGGACAGGGAGCAACTAATGAAAAACTGTTTTTT; cdr3_aa: CASSPGQGATNEKLFF
v_call: TRBV6-1; j_call: TRBJ2-7; clone_size: -; d_call: TRBD1; cdr3_nt: TGTGCCAGCAGTTGGACAGGGCACGAGCAGTACTTC; cdr3_aa: CASSWTGHEQYF
v_call: TRBV7-9; j_call: TRBJ2-1; clone_size: -; d_call: -; cdr3_nt: TGTGCCAGCAGCTTAGGGAGGGTCCACAATGAGCAGTTCTTC; cdr3_aa: CASSLGRVHNEQFF
v_call: TRBV27; j_call: TRBJ1-1; clone_size: -; d_call: -; cdr3_nt: TGTGCCAGCAGCGGAAGGGTGGGGAACACTGAAGCTTTCTTT; cdr3_aa: CASSGRVGNTEAFF
v_call: TRBV11-1; j_call: TRBJ2-5; clone_size: once; d_call: -; cdr3_nt: TGTGCCAGCAGCTTAGGTTGGACAGCCCAAGAGACCCAGTACTTC; cdr3_aa: CASSLGWTAQETQYF
v_call: TRBV28; j_call: TRBJ1-5; clone_size: -; d_call: -; cdr3_nt: TGTGCCAGCAGCCGCGGGACAAATCAGCCCCAGCATTTT; cdr3_aa: CASSRGTNQPQHF
v_call: TRBV30; j_call: TRBJ1-6; clone_size: -; d_call: TRBD1; cdr3_nt: TGTGCCTGGAGTGTGGGGCAGGGGGGAACTTTTGGTTCACCCCTCCACTTT; cdr3_aa: CAWSVGQGGTFGSPLHF
v_call: TRBV4-2; j_call: TRBJ2-3; clone_size: -; d_call: -; cdr3_nt: TGTGCCAGCAGCCCGAACACAGATACGCAGTATTTT; cdr3_aa: CASSPNTDTQYF
v_call: TRBV30; j_call: TRBJ1-5; clone_size: -; d_call: -; cdr3_nt: TGTGCCTGGGGGACGGCGAGCAATCAGCCCCAGCATTTT; cdr3_aa: CAWGTASNQPQHF
v_call: TRBV29-1; j_call: TRBJ1-1; clone_size: few; d_call: -; cdr3_nt: TGCAGCGTTGAAAAGGGGTTTGAGAACACTGAAGCTTTCTTT; cdr3_aa: CSVEKGFENTEAFF
v_call: TRBV10-3; j_call: TRBJ2-5; clone_size: -; d_call: -; cdr3_nt: TGTGCCATCAGCCGAGGGTTAGGAGTACAAGAGACCCAGTACTTC; cdr3_aa: CAISRGLGVQETQYF
v_call: TRBV5-1; j_call: TRBJ2-2; clone_size: few; d_call: TRBD2; cdr3_nt: TGCGCCAGCAGCAGAGGGACTAGCGGGGGGACCGGGGAGCTGTTTTTT; cdr3_aa: CASSRGTSGGTGELFF
v_call: TRBV30; j_call: TRBJ1-4; clone_size: few; d_call: TRBD1; cdr3_nt: TGTGCCTGGAGTGGGACAGGGGCGGGAAAACTGTTTTTT; cdr3_aa: CAWSGTGAGKLFF
v_call: TRBV6-5; j_call: TRBJ2-7; clone_size: -; d_call: -; cdr3_nt: TGTGCCAGCAGTTACGAGTATGGGGGCCGCGACGAGCAGTACTTC; cdr3_aa: CASSYEYGGRDEQYF
v_call: TRBV25-1; j_call: TRBJ2-5; clone_size: -; d_call: -; cdr3_nt: TGTGCCAGCAGTGAATCCCGGACAGACCGCCAAGAGACCCAGTACTTC; cdr3_aa: CASSESRTDRQETQYF
v_call: TRBV30; j_call: TRBJ2-3; clone_size: -; d_call: -; cdr3_nt: TGTGCCTGGAGTGTGCTGGGCACAGATACGCAGTATTTT; cdr3_aa: CAWSVLGTDTQYF